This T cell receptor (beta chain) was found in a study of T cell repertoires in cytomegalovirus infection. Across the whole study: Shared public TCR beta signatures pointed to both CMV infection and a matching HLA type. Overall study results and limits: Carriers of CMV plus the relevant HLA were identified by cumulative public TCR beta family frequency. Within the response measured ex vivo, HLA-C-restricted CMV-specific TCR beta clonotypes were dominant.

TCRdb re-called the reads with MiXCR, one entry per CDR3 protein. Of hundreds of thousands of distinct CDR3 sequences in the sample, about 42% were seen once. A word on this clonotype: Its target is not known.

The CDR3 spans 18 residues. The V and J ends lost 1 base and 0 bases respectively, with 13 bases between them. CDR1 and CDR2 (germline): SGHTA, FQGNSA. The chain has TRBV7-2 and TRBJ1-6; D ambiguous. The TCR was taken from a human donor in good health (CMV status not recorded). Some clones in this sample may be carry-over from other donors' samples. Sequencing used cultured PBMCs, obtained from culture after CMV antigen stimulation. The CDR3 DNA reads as TGTGCCAGCAGCTTAGGATTGGCAGCACACTCCTATAATTCACCCCTCCACTTT. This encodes CASSLGLAAHSYNSPLHF.